These T cell receptor beta chains were read from a single sample in a study of blood T cell repertoires in COVID-19. The data were produced by immunoSEQ multiplex PCR, yet TCRdb's version contains in-frame clones alone and is incomplete. The sample lists approximately 75,000 clones, around 80% occurring once. The specimen sequenced was peripheral blood. The receptors shown here come from a human donor in a cohort sampled during active COVID-19. The CDR3 runs from the conserved cysteine through the conserved F or W. The D gene is left open where the match is weak. Some rows mark clone size as missing; the rest say once, few, many or name a class of expanded clone.

clone_size: .
v_call: TRBV19
d_call: .
j_call: TRBJ2-1
cdr3_nt: TGTGCCAGTAGTATGGGGGCTGTATCCTACAATGAGCAGTTCTTC
cdr3_aa: CASSMGAVSYNEQFF

clone_size: .
v_call: TRBV3-1/TRBV3-2
d_call: TRBD2
j_call: TRBJ2-5
cdr3_nt: TGTGCCAGCAGCCAGGGGGCGGGGGGAGAGACCCAGTACTTC
cdr3_aa: CASSQGAGGETQYF

clone_size: few
v_call: TRBV9
d_call: .
j_call: TRBJ1-5
cdr3_nt: TGTGCCAGCAGCGTAGGGGGCGTCCAGCCCCAGCATTTT
cdr3_aa: CASSVGGVQPQHF

clone_size: .
v_call: TRBV19
d_call: .
j_call: TRBJ1-6
cdr3_nt: TGTGCCAGTAGTATCAGAAGGGAGAGCTCCTATAATTCACCCCTCCACTTT
cdr3_aa: CASSIRRESSYNSPLHF

clone_size: .
v_call: TRBV4-2
d_call: .
j_call: TRBJ1-2
cdr3_nt: TGTGCCAGCAGCCAAGATCAAAAAAACTATGGCTACACCTTC
cdr3_aa: CASSQDQKNYGYTF

clone_size: .
v_call: TRBV19
d_call: TRBD1
j_call: TRBJ1-2
cdr3_nt: TGTGCCAGTAGGGACAGGGATAACTATGGCTACACCTTC
cdr3_aa: CASRDRDNYGYTF

clone_size: .
v_call: TRBV5-1
d_call: TRBD2
j_call: TRBJ2-5
cdr3_nt: TGCGCCAGCAGTATCGTCCAGCGGGGAGGAGAGACCCAGTACTTC
cdr3_aa: CASSIVQRGGETQYF

clone_size: .
v_call: TRBV5-5
d_call: .
j_call: TRBJ2-7
cdr3_nt: TGTGCCAGCAGCTTGGCCCGCTACGAGCAGTACTTC
cdr3_aa: CASSLARYEQYF

clone_size: few
v_call: TRBV5-6
d_call: TRBD1
j_call: TRBJ2-7
cdr3_nt: TGTGCCAGCAGAAGAGGACAGGGCTGGAGCGAGCAGTACTTC
cdr3_aa: CASRRGQGWSEQYF

clone_size: .
v_call: TRBV7-2
d_call: .
j_call: TRBJ2-3
cdr3_nt: TGTGCCAGCACCGGCAGACAGACGGATACGCAGTATTTT
cdr3_aa: CASTGRQTDTQYF

clone_size: few
v_call: TRBV19
d_call: .
j_call: TRBJ1-4
cdr3_nt: TGTGCCAGTAGTATCCCCCAGAGGGGAGGAAAACTGTTTTTT
cdr3_aa: CASSIPQRGGKLFF